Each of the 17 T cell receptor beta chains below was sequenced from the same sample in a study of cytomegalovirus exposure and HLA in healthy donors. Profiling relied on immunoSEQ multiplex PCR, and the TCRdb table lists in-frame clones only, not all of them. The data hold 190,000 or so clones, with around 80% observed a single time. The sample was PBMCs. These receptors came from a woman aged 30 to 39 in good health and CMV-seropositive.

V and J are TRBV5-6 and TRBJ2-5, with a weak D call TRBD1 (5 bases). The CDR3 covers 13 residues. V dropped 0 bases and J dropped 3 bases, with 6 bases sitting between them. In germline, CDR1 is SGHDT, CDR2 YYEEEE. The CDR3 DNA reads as TGTGCCAGCAGCTTGGCGACAGAAGAGACCCAGTACTTC. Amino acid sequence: CASSLATEETQYF.

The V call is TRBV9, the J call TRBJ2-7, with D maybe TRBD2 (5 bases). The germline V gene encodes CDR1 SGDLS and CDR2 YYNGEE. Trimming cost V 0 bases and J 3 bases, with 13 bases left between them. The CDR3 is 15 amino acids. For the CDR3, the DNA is TGTGCCAGCAGCGTAGGTGAGGGAGTATTCTACGAGCAGTACTTC. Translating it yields CASSVGEGVFYEQYF.

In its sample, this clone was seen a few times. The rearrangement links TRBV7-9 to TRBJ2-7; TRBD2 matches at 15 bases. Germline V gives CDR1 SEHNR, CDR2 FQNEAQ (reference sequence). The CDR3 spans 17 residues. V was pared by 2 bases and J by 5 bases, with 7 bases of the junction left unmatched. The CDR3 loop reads CASSLRTSGRAVNEQYF. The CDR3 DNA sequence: TGTGCCAGCAGCTTAAGGACTAGCGGGAGGGCCGTCAACGAGCAGTACTTC.

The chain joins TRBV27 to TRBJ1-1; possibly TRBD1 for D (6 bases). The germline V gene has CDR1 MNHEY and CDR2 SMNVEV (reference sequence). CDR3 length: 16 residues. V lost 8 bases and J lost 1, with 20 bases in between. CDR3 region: CASRDTTGTRNTEAFF. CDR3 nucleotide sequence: TGTGCCAGCCGAGACACAACCGGGACACGGAACACTGAAGCTTTCTTT.

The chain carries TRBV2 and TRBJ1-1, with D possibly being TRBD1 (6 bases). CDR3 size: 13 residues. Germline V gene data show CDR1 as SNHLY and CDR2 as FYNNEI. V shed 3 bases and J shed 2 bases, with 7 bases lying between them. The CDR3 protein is CASSDRGNTEAFF. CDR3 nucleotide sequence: TGTGCCAGCAGTGACAGGGGAAACACTGAAGCTTTCTTT.

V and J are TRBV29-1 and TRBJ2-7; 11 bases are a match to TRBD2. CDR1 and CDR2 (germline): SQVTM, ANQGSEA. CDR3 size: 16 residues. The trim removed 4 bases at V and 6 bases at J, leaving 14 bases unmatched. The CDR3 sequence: CSVVAWTSGPRGEQYF. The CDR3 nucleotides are TGCAGCGTTGTAGCCTGGACTAGCGGGCCACGGGGCGAGCAGTACTTC.

CDR3 coding DNA: TGCGCCAGCAGCTTGGCGGCAGGGGGCAACACTGAAGCTTTCTTT. The encoded protein is CASSLAAGGNTEAFF. V is TRBV5-1 and J is TRBJ1-1; TRBD1 aligns across 8 bases. The trim removed 0 bases at V and 2 bases at J, leaving 3 bases unmatched. The CDR3 is 15 amino acids. Germline V lookup: CDR1 SGHRS, CDR2 YFSETQ.

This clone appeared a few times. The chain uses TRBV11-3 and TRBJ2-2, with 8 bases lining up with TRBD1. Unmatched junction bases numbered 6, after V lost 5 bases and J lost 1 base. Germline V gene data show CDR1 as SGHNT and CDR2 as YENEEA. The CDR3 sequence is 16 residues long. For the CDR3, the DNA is TGTGCCAGCAGCCCCTGGACAGGGCAGAACACCGGGGAGCTGTTTTTT. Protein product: CASSPWTGQNTGELFF.

CDR3 region: CASSASTGNQPQHF. CDR3 sequence (DNA): TGTGCCAGCAGTGCAAGTACGGGCAATCAGCCCCAGCATTTT. The rearrangement uses TRBV2 and TRBJ1-5, with unresolved D. The CDR3 runs to 14 residues. Germline CDR1 and CDR2: SNHLY and FYNNEI. The V and J ends lost 4 bases and 2 bases respectively, with 9 bases between them. The full variable domain, rest sourced from reference TRBV2 and TRBJ1-5, is EPEVTQTPSHQVTQMGQEVILRCVPISNHLYFYWYRQILGQKVEFLVSFYNNEISEKSEIFDDQFSVERPDGSNFTLKIRSTKLEDSAMYFCASSASTGNQPQHFGDGTRLSIL.

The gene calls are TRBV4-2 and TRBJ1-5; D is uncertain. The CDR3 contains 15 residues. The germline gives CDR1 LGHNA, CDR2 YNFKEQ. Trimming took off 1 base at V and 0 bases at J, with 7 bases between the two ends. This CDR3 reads CASSQGLISNQPQHF. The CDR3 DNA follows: TGTGCCAGCAGCCAAGGACTTATTAGCAATCAGCCCCAGCATTTT.

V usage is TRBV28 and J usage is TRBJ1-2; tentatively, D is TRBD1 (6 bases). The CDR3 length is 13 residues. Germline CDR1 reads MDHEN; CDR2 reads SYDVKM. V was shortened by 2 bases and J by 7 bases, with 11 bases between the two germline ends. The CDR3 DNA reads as TGTGCCAGCAGTTTAGGGGGCCATAGTGGCTACACCTTC. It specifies CASSLGGHSGYTF.

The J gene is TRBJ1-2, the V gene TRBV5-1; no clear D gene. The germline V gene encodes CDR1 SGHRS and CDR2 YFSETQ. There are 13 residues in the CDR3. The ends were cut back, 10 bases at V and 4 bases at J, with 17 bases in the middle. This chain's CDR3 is CAGRLTPGYGYTF. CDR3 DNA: TGCGCCGGTAGACTGACTCCTGGCTATGGCTACACCTTC. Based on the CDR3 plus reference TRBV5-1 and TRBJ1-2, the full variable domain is KAGVTQTPRYLIKTRGQQVTLSCSPISGHRSVSWYQQTPGQGLQFLFEYFSETQRNKGNFPGRFSGRQFSNSRSEMNVSTLELGDSALYLCAGRLTPGYGYTFGSGTRLTVV.

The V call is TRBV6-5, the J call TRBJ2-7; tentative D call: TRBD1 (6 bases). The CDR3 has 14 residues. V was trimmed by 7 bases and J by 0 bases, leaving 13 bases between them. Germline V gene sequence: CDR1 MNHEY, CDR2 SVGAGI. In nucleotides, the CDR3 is TGTGCCAGCACCCAGACAGGCTACTCCTACGAGCAGTACTTC. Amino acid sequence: CASTQTGYSYEQYF.

The CDR3 reads CASSYLSVASGYTF. DNA of the CDR3: TGTGCCAGCAGTTATCTGTCGGTCGCGTCAGGCTACACCTTC. The chain carries TRBV6-5 and TRBJ1-2; unclear D gene. The CDR3 is made up of 14 amino acids. Trimming removed 3 bases at V and 8 bases at J, with 16 bases between. The germline gives CDR1 MNHEY, CDR2 SVGAGI.

The CDR3 here is CASTADRTNEKLFF. The CDR3 bases are TGTGCCAGCACCGCGGACAGAACTAATGAAAAACTGTTTTTT. V is TRBV28 and J is TRBJ1-4; D might be TRBD1 (6 bases). The ends were cut back, 7 bases at V and 1 base at J, with 10 bases in the middle. This CDR3 has 14 amino acids. The germline gives CDR1 MDHEN, CDR2 SYDVKM.

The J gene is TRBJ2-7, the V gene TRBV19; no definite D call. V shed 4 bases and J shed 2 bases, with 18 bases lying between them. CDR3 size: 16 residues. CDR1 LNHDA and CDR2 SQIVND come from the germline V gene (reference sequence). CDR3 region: CASSTTPVSPPYEQYF. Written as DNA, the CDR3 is TGTGCCAGTAGTACCACCCCGGTCTCCCCCCCCTACGAGCAGTACTTC.

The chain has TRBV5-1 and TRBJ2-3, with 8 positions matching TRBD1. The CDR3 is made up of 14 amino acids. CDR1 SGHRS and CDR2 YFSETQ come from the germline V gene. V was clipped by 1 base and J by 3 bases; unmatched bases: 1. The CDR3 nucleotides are TGCGCCAGCAGCTTGAACAGGGGGACAGATACGCAGTATTTT. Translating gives CASSLNRGTDTQYF.